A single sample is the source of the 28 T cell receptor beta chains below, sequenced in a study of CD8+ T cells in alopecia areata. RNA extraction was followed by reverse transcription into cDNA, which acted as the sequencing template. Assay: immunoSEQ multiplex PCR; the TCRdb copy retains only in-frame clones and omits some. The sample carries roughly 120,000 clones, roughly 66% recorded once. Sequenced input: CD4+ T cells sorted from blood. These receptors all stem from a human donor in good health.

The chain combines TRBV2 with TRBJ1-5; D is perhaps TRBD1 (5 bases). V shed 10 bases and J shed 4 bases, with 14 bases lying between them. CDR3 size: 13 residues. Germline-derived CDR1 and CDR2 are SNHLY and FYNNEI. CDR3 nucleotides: TGTGCCAACAGCGGGGGGGTTAATCAGCCCCAGCATTTT. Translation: CANSGGVNQPQHF.

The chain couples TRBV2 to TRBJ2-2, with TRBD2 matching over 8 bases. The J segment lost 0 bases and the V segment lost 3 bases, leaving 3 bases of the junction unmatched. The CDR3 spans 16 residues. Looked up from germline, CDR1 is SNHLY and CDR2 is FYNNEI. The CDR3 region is CASSERGAANTGELFF. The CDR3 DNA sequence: TGTGCCAGCAGTGAGCGGGGGGCCGCGAACACCGGGGAGCTGTTTTTT.

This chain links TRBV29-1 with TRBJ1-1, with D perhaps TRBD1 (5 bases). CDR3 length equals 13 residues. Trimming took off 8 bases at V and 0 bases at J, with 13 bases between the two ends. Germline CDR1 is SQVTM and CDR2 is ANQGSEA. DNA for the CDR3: TGCAGCACCGCTCAGGGCTTGAACACTGAAGCTTTCTTT. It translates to CSTAQGLNTEAFF.

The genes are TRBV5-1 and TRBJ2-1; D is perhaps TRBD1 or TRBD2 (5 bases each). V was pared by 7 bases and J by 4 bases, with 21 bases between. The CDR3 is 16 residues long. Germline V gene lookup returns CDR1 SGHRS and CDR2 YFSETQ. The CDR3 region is CASSHEGRGVYNEQFF. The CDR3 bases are TGCGCCAGCTCCCATGAGGGGAGAGGAGTTTACAATGAGCAGTTCTTC.

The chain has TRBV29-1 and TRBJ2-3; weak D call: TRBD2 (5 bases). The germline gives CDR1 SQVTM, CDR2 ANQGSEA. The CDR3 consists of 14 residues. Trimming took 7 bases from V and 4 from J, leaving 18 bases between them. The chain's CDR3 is CSGSVGRDADTQYF. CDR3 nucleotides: TGCAGCGGCTCAGTGGGGAGAGACGCAGATACGCAGTATTTT.

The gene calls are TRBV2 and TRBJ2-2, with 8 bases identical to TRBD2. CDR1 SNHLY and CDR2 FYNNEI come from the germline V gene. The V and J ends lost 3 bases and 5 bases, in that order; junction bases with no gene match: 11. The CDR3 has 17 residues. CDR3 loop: CASSDARSPGGTGELFF. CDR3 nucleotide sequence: TGTGCCAGCAGTGATGCCCGATCGCCGGGAGGGACCGGGGAGCTGTTTTTT.

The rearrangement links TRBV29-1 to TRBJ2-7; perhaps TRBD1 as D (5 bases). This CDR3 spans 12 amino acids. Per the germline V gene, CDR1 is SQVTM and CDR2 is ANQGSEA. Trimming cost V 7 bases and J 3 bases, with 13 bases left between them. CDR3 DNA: TGCAGCGCTCAGACAGACATCTACGAGCAGTACTTC. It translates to CSAQTDIYEQYF.

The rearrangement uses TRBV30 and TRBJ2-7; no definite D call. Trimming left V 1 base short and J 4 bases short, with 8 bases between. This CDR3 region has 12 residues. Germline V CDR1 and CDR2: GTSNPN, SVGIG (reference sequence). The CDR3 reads CAWSEDKYEQYF. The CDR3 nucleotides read TGTGCCTGGAGTGAGGATAAATACGAGCAGTACTTC.

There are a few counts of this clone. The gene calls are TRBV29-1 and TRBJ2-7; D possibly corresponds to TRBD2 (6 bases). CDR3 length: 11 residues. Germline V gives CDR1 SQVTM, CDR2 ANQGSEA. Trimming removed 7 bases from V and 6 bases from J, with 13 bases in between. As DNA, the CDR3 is TGCAGCGGCTCGGAGGGTAGCGAGCAGTACTTC. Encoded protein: CSGSEGSEQYF.

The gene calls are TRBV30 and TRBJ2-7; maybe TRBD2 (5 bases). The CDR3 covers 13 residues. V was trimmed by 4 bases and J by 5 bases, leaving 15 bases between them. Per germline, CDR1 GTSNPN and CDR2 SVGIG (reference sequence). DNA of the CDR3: TGTGCCTGGACTCCCACGAGGGCAAACGAGCAGTACTTC. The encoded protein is CAWTPTRANEQYF.

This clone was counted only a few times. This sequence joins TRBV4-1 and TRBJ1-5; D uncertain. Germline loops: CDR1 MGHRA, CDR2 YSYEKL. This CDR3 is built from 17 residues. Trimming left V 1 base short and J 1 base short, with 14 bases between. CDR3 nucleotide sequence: TGCGCCAGCAGCCAAGGTATCGTCGGGTTAAGCAATCAGCCCCAGCATTTT. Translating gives CASSQGIVGLSNQPQHF.

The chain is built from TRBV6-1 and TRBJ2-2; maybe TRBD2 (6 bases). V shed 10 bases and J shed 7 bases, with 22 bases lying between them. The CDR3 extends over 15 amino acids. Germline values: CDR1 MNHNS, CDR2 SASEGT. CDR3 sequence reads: CATGVRAGTVGELFF. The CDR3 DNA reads TGTGCCACCGGGGTCCGCGCGGGGACCGTCGGGGAGCTGTTTTTT.

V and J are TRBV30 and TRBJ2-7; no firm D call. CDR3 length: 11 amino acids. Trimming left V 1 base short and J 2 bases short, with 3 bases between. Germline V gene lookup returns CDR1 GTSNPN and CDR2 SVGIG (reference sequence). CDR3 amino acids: CAWSGPYEQYF. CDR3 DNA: TGTGCCTGGAGTGGCCCCTACGAGCAGTACTTC.

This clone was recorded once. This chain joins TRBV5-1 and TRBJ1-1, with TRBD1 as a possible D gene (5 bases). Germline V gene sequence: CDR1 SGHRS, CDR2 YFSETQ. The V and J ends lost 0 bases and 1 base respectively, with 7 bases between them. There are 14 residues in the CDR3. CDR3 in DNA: TGCGCCAGCAGCTTGGGACAGCCGAACACTGAAGCTTTCTTT. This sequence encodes CASSLGQPNTEAFF.

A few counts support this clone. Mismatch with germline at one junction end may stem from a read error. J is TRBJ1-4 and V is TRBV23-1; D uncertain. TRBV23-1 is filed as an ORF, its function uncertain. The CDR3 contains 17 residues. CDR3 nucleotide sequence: TGCGCCAGCAGTCATTTCCCCGGGCAGGCCCCAGATGAGAAACTGTTTTTT. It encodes CASSHFPGQAPDEKLFF.

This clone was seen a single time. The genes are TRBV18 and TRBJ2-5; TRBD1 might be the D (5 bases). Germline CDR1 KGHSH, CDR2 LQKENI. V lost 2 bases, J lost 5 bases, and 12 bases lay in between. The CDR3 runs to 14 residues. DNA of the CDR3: TGTGCCAGCTCACCAGGCAGGGCGCCCGAGACCCAGTACTTC. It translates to CASSPGRAPETQYF.

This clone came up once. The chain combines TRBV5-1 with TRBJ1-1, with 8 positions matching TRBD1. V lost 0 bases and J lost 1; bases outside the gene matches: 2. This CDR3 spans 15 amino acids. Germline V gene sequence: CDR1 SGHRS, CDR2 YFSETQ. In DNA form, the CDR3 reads TGCGCCAGCAGCTTGGAGGGACAGGCGAACACTGAAGCTTTCTTT. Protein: CASSLEGQANTEAFF.

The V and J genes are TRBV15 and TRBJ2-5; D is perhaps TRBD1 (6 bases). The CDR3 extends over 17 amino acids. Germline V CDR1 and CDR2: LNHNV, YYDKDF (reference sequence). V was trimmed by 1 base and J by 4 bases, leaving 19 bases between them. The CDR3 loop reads CATSRAISGGQGETQYF. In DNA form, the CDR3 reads TGTGCCACCAGCAGAGCTATCAGTGGGGGCCAGGGAGAGACCCAGTACTTC.

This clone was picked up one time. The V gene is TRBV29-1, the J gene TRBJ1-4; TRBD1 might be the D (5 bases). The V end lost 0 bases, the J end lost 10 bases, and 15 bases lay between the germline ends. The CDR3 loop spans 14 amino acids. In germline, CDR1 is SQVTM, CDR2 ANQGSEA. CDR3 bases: TGCAGCGTTGAAGATGTGTTGAGGGGCGTAAAACTGTTTTTT. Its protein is CSVEDVLRGVKLFF.

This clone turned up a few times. The DNA of the CDR3 is TGTGCCAGCAGTTACTCGTGGACAGCGGCCAATCAGCCCCAGCATTTT. Translation: CASSYSWTAANQPQHF. The V gene is TRBV6-5, the J gene TRBJ1-5, with D possibly TRBD1 on 6 matching bases. Per the germline V gene, CDR1 is MNHEY and CDR2 is SVGAGI. Deletions cut 0 bases from V and 3 bases from J, with 12 bases between. This CDR3 comprises 16 residues.

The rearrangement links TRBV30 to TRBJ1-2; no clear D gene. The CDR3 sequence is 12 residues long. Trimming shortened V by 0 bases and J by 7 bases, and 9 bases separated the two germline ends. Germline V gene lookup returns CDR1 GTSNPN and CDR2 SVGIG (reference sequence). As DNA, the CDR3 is TGTGCCTGGAGTGTAATGGGCAGTGGCTACACCTTC. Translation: CAWSVMGSGYTF.

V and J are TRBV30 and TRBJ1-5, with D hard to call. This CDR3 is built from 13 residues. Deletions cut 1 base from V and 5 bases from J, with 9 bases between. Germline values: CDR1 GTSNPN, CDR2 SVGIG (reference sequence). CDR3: CAWSDRADQPQHF. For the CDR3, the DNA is TGTGCCTGGAGTGACAGAGCGGATCAGCCCCAGCATTTT.

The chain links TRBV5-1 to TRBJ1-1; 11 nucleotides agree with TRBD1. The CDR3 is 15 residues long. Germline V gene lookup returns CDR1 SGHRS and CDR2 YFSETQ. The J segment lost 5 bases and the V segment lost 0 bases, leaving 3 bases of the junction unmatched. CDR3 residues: CASSLGTGGKTEAFF. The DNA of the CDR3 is TGCGCCAGCAGCTTGGGGACAGGGGGCAAGACTGAAGCTTTCTTT.

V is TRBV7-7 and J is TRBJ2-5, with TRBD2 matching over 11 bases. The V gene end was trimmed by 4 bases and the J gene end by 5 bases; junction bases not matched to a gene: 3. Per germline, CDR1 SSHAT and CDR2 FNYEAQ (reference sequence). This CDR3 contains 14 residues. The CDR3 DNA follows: TGTGCCAGCAGCTCGGGACTAGCGGCGGAGACCCAGTACTTC. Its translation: CASSSGLAAETQYF.

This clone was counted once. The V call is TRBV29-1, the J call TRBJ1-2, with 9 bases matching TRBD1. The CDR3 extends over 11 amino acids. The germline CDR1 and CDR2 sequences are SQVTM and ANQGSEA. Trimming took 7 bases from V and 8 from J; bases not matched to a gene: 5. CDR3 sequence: CSATGGGGYTF. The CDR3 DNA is TGCAGCGCTACAGGGGGCGGCGGCTACACCTTC.

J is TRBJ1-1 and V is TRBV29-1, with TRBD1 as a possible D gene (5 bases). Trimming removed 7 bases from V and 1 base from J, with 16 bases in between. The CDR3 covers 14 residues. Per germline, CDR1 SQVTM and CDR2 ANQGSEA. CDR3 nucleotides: TGCAGCGGGGGGAAAGGACACACGAACACTGAAGCTTTCTTT. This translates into CSGGKGHTNTEAFF.

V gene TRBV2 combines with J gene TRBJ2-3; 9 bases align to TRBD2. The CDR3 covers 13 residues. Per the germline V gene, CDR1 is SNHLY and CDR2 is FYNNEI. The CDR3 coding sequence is TGTGTAACTTTAGCGGGGGTTGGAGATACGCAGTATTTT. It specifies CVTLAGVGDTQYF.

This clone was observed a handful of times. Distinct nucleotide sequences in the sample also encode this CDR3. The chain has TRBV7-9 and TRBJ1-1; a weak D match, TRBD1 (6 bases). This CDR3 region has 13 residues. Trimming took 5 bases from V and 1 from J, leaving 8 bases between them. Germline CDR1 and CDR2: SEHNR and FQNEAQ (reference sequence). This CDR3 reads CASSLGQNTEAFF. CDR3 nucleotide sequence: TGTGCCAGCAGCCTGGGACAGAACACTGAAGCTTTCTTT.